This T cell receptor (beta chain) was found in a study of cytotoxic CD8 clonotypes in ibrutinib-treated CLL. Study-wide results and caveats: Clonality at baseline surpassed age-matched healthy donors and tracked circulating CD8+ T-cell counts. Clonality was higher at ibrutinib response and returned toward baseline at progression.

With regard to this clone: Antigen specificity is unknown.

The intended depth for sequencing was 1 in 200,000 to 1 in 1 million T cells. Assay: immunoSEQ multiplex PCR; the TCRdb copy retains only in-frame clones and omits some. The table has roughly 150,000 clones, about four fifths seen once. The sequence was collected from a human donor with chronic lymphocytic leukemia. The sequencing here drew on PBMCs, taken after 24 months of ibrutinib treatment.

The CDR3 loop is CASSWGLNQPQHF. The CDR3 DNA reads as TGTGCCAGCAGCTGGGGACTCAATCAGCCCCAGCATTTT. The chain couples TRBV6-4 to TRBJ1-5; possibly TRBD1 for D (5 bases). V was shortened by 6 bases and J by 3 bases, with 9 bases between the two germline ends. Germline CDR1 is MRHNA and CDR2 is SNTAGT. The CDR3 has 13 amino acids.